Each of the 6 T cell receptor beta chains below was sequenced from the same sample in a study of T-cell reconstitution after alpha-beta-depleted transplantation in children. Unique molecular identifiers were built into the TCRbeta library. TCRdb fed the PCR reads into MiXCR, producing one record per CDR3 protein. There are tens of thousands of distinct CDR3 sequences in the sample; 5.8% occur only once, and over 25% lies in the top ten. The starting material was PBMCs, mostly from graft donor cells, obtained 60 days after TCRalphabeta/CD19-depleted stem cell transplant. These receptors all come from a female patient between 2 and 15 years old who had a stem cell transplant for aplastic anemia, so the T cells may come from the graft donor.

The CDR3 sequence: CASSPTVRNIQYF. In nucleotides, the CDR3 is TGTGCCAGCAGTCCAACGGTTCGGAACATTCAGTACTTC. The genes are TRBV28 and TRBJ2-4; D not certain. V lost 5 bases and J lost 7, with 12 bases in between. This CDR3 contains 13 residues. The germline V gene encodes CDR1 MDHEN and CDR2 SYDVKM.

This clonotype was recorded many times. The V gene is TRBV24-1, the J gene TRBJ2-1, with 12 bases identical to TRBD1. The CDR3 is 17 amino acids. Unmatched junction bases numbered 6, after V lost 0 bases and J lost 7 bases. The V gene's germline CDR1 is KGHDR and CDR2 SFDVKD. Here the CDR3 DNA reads TGTGCCACCAGTGATTTGCTCCGGGACAGGGGGCTGAATGAGCAGTTCTTC. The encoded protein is CATSDLLRDRGLNEQFF.

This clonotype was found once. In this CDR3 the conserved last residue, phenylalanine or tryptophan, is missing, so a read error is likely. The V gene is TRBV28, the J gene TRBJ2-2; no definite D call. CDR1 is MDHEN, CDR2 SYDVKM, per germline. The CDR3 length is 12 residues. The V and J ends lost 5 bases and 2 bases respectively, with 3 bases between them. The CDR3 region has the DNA TGTGCCAGCAGTCCTAACACCGGGGAGCTGTTTTGT. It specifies CASSPNTGELFC.

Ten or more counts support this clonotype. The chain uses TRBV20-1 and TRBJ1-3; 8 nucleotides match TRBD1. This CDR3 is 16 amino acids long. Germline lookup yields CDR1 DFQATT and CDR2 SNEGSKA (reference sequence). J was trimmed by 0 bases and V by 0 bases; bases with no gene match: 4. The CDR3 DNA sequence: TGCAGTGCTAGAGATTCCGACAGGGGCTCTGGAAACACCATATATTTT. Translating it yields CSARDSDRGSGNTIYF.

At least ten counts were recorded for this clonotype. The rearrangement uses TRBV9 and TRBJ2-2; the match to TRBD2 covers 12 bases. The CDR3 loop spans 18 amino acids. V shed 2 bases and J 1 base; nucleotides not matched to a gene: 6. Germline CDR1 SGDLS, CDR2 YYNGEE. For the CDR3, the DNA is TGTGCCAGCAGCGTCCTAGCGGGAGGGCCTGGGAACACCGGGGAGCTGTTTTTT. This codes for CASSVLAGGPGNTGELFF.

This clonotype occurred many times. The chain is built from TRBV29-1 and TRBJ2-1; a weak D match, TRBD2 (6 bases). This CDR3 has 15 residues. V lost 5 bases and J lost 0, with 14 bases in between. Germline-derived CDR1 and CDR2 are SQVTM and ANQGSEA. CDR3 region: CSVRPGLSSYNEQFF. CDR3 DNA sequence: TGCAGCGTTAGACCGGGACTGAGCTCCTACAATGAGCAGTTCTTC.